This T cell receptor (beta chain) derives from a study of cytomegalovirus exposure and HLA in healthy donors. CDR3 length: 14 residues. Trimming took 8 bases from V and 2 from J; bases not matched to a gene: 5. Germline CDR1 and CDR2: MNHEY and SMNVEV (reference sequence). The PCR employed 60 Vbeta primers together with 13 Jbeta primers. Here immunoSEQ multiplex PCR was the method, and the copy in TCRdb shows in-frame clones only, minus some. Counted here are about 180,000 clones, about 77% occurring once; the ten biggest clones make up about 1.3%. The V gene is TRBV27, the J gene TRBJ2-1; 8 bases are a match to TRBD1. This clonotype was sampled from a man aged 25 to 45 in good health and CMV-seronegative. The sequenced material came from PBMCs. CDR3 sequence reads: CASGRTGTYNEQFF. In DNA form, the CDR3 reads TGTGCCAGCGGCCGGACAGGGACCTACAATGAGCAGTTCTTC.